The present T cell receptor (beta chain) was sequenced within a study of T cell changes during pregnancy in multiple sclerosis. Using immunoSEQ multiplex PCR, the repertoire was profiled, and TCRdb retains in-frame clones only, with some absent. This table has tens of thousands of clones, about nine tenths appearing once. Trimming removed 3 bases at V and 10 bases at J, with 16 bases between. The CDR3 loop spans 14 amino acids. The germline V gene encodes CDR1 SGHRS and CDR2 YFSETQ. V and J are TRBV5-1 and TRBJ1-4; D call uncertain. The material was peripheral blood, obtained in the first trimester of pregnancy. The receptor was derived from a female donor in good health, enrolled as a control in a pregnancy study. DNA for the CDR3: TGCGCCAGCAGCTGGGGAGGAGGGATGGCAAAACTGTTTTTT. Translation: CASSWGGGMAKLFF.